The TCR beta chain described here comes from a study of human T cells and chemical hapten exposure. Study as a whole: Per-sample TCR yields varied mainly from small pooled library volume differences.

Stated time point: healthy volunteer bleed at 6 weeks. Unfractionated whole blood served as the source for total RNA extraction. This CDR3 has 12 residues. The V gene lost 4 bases and the J gene lost 8 bases, with 12 bases spanning the gap. Germline V lookup: CDR1 SGHRS, CDR2 YFSETQ. TCRdb reprocessed the RACE reads with MiXCR, giving one entry per CDR3 protein. The sample contains some 81,000 distinct CDR3 sequences, around 9.4% of which appear only once. The clonotype comes from a female donor in good health. Some clones in this sample may be carry-over from other donors' samples. Sequencing was carried out using whole blood. This chain uses TRBV5-1 with TRBJ1-1; D not resolved. CDR3: CASSTTGWEAFF. CDR3 coding DNA: TGCGCCAGCAGCACCACGGGGTGGGAAGCTTTCTTT.